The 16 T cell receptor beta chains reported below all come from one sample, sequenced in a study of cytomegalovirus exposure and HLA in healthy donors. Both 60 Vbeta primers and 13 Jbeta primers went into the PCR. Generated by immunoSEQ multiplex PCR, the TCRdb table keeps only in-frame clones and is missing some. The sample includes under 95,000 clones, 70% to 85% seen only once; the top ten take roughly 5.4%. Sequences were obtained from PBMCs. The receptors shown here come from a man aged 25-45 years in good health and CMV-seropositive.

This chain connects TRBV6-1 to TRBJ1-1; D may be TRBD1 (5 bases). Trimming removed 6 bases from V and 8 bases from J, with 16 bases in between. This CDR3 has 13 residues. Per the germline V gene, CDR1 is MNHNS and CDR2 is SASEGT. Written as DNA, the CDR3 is TGTGCCAGCAGAGCCCGGGGGGGGTTCGAAGCTTTCTTT. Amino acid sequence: CASRARGGFEAFF.

CDR3 loop: CASSAIGREGGNTIYF. The CDR3, as DNA: TGTGCCAGCAGCGCGATTGGCCGAGAGGGCGGAAACACCATATATTTT. The chain has TRBV5-5 and TRBJ1-3; D is unclear. The germline gives CDR1 SGHKS, CDR2 YYEKEE (reference sequence). Trimming took off 4 bases at V and 4 bases at J, with 18 bases between the two ends. This CDR3 comprises 16 residues.

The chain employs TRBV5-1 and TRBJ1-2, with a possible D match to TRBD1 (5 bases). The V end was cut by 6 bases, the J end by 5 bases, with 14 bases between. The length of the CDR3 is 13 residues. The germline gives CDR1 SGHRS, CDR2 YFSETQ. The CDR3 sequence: CASTRGFRYGYTF. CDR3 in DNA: TGCGCCAGCACCCGGGGGTTCCGGTATGGCTACACCTTC.

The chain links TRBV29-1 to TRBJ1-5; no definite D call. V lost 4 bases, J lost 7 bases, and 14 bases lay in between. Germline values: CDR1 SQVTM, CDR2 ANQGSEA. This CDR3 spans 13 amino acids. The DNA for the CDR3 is TGCAGCGTTGGGGAGGGCCCCCCCCAGCCCCAGCATTTT. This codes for CSVGEGPPQPQHF.

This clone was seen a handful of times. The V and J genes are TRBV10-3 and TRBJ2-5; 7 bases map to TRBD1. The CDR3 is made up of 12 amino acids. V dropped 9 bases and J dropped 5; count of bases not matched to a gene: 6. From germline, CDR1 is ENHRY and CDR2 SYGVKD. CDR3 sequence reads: CAISTGEETQYF. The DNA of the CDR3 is TGTGCCATATCAACAGGGGAGGAGACCCAGTACTTC.

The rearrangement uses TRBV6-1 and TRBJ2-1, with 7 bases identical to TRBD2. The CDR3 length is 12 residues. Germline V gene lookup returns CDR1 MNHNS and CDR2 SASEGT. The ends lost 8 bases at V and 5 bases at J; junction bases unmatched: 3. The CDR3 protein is CASRGGNNEQFF. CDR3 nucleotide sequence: TGTGCCAGCCGGGGAGGGAACAATGAGCAGTTCTTC.

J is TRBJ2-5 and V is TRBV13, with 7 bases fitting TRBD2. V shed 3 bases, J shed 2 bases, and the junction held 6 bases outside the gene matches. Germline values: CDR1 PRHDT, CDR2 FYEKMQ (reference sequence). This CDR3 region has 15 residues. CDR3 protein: CASSFSGRGQETQYF. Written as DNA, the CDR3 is TGTGCCAGCAGCTTCTCAGGGCGGGGGCAAGAGACCCAGTACTTC.

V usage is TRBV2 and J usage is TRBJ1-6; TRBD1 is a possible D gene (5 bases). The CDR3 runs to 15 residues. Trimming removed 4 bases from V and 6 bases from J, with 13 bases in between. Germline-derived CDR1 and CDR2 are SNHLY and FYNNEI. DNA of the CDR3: TGTGCCAGCAGTGCGCTCGGGGGTTTTAATTCACCCCTCCACTTT. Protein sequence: CASSALGGFNSPLHF.

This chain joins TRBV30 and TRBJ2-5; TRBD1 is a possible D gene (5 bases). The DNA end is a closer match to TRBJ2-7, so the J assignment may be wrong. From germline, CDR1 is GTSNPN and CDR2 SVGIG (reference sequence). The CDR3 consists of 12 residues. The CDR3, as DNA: TGTGCCTCCACTGGGGCAGCCTACGAGCAGTACTTC. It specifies CASTGAAYEQYF.

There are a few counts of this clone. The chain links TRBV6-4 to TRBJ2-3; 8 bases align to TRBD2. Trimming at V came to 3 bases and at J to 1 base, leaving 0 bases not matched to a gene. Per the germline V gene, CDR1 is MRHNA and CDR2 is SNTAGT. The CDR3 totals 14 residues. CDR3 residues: CASSEAGGTDTQYF. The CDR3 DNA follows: TGTGCCAGCAGTGAAGCGGGGGGCACAGATACGCAGTATTTT.

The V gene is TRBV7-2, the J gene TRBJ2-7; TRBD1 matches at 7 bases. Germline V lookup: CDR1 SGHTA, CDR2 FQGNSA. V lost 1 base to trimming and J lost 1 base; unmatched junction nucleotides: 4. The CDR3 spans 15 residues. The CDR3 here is CASSLGPGQSYEQYF. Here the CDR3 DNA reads TGTGCCAGCAGCTTAGGGCCGGGACAGTCCTACGAGCAGTACTTC.

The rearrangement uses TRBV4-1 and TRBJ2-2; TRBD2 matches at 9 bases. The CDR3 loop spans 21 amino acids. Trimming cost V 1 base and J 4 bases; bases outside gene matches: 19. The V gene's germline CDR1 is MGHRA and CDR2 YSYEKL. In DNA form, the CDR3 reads TGCGCCAGCAGCCAAGCCCTCCTTGTAACTCTGCGGGAGGGCCGCACCGGGGAGCTGTTTTTT. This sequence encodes CASSQALLVTLREGRTGELFF.

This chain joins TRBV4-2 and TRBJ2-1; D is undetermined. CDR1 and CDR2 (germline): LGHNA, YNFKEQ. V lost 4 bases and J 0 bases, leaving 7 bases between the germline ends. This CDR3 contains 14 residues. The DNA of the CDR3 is TGTGCCAGCAGCCCAGTTTCCTCCTACAATGAGCAGTTCTTC. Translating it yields CASSPVSSYNEQFF.

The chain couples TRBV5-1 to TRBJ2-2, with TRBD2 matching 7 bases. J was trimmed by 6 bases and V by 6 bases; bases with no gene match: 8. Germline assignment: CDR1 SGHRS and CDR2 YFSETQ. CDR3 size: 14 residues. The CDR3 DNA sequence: TGCGCCAGCACCGGGACTACCGGGGCCGGGGAGCTGTTTTTT. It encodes CASTGTTGAGELFF.

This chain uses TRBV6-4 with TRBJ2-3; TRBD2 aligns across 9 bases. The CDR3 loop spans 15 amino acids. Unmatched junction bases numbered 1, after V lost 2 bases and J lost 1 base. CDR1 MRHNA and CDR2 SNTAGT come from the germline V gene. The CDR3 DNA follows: TGTGCCAGCAGTGACGAGCGGGGGGGCACAGATACGCAGTATTTT. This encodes CASSDERGGTDTQYF.

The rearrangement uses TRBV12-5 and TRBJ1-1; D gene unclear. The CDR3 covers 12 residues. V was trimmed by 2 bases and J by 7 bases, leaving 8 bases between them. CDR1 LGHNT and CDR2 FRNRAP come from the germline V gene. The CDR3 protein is CASGLWRYEAFF. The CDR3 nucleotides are TGTGCTAGTGGTTTGTGGCGGTATGAAGCTTTCTTT.